This TCR beta chain was sequenced for a study of T cell responses to AZD1222 COVID-19 vaccine. Overall study results and limits: Nearly half of the spike-specific TCRs reportedly recognize variant regions that carry no mutations. There were vaccine-associated CD4 TCRs across spike, dominant at 160-218 and 743-854. There were mostly white British donors and more females than males, and clonal diversity was possibly underestimated.

Sequencing was performed with immunoSEQ multiplex PCR; in TCRdb, only in-frame clones are kept and a portion is missing. The sample lists some 40,000 clones; around 90% were seen once. This CDR3 is 15 amino acids long. CDR1 is LGHNA, CDR2 YNFKEQ, per germline. With V trimmed by 3 bases and J by 4 bases, 5 bases remained unmatched. A remark on this clone: Its antigen is unidentified.

The TCR was taken from an adult who received the MenACWY meningococcal vaccine as a control. The material was peripheral blood, obtained 28 days after the second dose of the MenACWY control vaccine. V usage is TRBV4-2 and J usage is TRBJ2-3, with 9 bases fitting TRBD1. The CDR3 spells CASSQDRGGPDTQYF. CDR3 in DNA: TGTGCCAGCAGCCAGGACAGGGGAGGACCAGATACGCAGTATTTT.